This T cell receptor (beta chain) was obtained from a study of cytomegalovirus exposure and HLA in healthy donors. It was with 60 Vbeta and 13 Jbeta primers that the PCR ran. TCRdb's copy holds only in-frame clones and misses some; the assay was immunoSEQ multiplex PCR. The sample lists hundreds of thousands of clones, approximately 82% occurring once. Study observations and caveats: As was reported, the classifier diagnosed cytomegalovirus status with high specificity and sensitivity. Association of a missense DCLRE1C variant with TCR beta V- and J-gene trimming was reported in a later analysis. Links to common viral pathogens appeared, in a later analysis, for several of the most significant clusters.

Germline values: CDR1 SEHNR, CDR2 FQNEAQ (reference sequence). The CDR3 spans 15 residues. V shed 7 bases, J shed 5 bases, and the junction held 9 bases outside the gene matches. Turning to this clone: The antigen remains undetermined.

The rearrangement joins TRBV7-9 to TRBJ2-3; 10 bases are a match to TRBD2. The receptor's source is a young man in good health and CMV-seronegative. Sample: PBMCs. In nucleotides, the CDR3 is TGTGCCAGCACCCTTGTACGGACTAGCGGAGATACGCAGTATTTT. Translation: CASTLVRTSGDTQYF.